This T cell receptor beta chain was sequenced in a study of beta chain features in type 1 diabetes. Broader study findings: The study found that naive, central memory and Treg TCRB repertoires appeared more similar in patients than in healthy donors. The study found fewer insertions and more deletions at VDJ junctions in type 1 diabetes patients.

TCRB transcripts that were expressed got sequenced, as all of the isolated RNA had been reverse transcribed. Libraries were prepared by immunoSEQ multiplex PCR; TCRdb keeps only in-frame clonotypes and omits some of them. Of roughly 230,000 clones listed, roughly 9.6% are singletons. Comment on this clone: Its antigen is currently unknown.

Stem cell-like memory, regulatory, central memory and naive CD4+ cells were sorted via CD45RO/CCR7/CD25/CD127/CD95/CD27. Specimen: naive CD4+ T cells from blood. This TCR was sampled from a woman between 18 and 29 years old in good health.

CDR3 in DNA: TGTGCCAGCAGTGAAACAGACAGGGCGAATGGCTACACCTTC. This gives the protein CASSETDRANGYTF. The chain joins TRBV6-1 to TRBJ1-2; TRBD1 matches 7 bases. J lost 6 bases, V lost 2 bases, and 6 bases had no gene match. In germline, CDR1 is MNHNS, CDR2 SASEGT. The length of the CDR3 is 14 residues.